This TCR beta chain was found in a study of CD8 T cells in Susac syndrome. Study information: Patients with Susac syndrome were therapy-naive, treated with corticosteroids, or treated with intravenous immunoglobulin alone when blood was collected.

The V and J ends lost 5 bases and 4 bases respectively, with 12 bases between them. CDR3 size: 14 residues. Germline CDR1 is SGHAT and CDR2 is FQNNGV. Points from the study as a whole: In total CD8+ repertoires, about 15 Susac-specific public clones were found, and five or six in CD8+ TEMRA repertoires.

Random hexamers were used to reverse transcribe the RNA input (about 0.5 to 1 ug). TCRdb fed the immunoSEQ multiplex PCR reads into MiXCR, producing one record per CDR3 protein. This sample yields more than 95,000 distinct CDR3 sequences, of which more than 90% are seen a single time; around 0.2% belongs to the top ten. Turning to this clonotype: No antigen is known for it.

Negative isolation yielded CD4+ and CD8+ T cells, and FACS enriched TEMRA cells. The chain joins TRBV11-2 to TRBJ1-5; no reliable D call. Sequenced: CD8+ T cells from PBMCs. This clonotype was obtained from a human donor with Susac syndrome. CDR3 nucleotides: TGTGCCAGCAGCCCGACGGTCAGAAATCAGCCCCAGCATTTT. It codes for CASSPTVRNQPQHF.